Shown below are 28 T cell receptor beta chains from a single sample sequenced in a study of CD8 T cells in Susac syndrome. The RNA input was 0.5 to 1 ug, and it was reverse transcribed with random hexamers. A single record per CDR3 protein comes from TCRdb applying MiXCR to the immunoSEQ multiplex PCR reads. The table shows about 190,000 distinct CDR3 sequences, with roughly 90% occurring only once. Sequencing input: CD4+ T cells from PBMCs. These TCRs come from a human donor with Susac syndrome.

This clonotype was recorded once. The CDR3 sequence is CAGASGGLTDTQYF. The CDR3 coding sequence is TGTGCGGGGGCTAGCGGGGGCCTCACAGATACGCAGTATTTT. The V gene is TRBV5-6, the J gene TRBJ2-3, with 10 nucleotides matching TRBD2. CDR1 is SGHDT, CDR2 YYEEEE, per germline. CDR3 length: 14 residues.

The chain employs TRBV7-9 and TRBJ2-4, with D tentatively TRBD1 or TRBD2 (5 bases each). Looked up from germline, CDR1 is SEHNR and CDR2 is FQNEAQ (reference sequence). The CDR3 length is 17 residues. The V gene lost 2 bases and the J gene lost 2 bases, with 16 bases spanning the gap. The CDR3 region has the DNA TGTGCCAGCAGCTTACGGAGTGGTGGGGGAACCAAAAACATTCAGTACTTC. Protein: CASSLRSGGGTKNIQYF.

This chain uses TRBV5-5 with TRBJ2-3; D is uncertain. Germline CDR1 and CDR2: SGHKS and YYEKEE (reference sequence). CDR3 length: 13 residues. The germline V and J ends were trimmed by 1 base and 3 bases, with 6 bases remaining between them. The chain's CDR3 is CASSLLTTDTQYF. The DNA of the CDR3 is TGTGCCAGCAGCTTGTTGACGACAGATACGCAGTATTTT.

V and J are TRBV11-1 and TRBJ2-7; 9 nucleotides line up with TRBD2. The trim removed 5 bases at V and 3 bases at J, leaving 23 bases unmatched. CDR3 length: 20 residues. CDR1 and CDR2 (germline): SGHAT, FQDESV (reference sequence). CDR3 sequence: CASSQRLAGERSRGLYEQYF. CDR3 bases: TGTGCCAGCAGCCAGAGGTTAGCGGGGGAACGGTCGCGTGGACTCTACGAGCAGTACTTC.

The table lists this clonotype with a count of one. The genes are TRBV2 and TRBJ2-2, with 7 nucleotides matching TRBD1. Germline lookup yields CDR1 SNHLY and CDR2 FYNNEI. CDR3 length equals 16 residues. V lost 1 base, J lost 2 bases, and 4 bases stayed unmatched. CDR3: CASSEEGTDNTGELFF. The DNA of the CDR3 is TGTGCCAGCAGTGAAGAAGGGACAGATAACACCGGGGAGCTGTTTTTT.

The chain has TRBV7-3 and TRBJ1-5; D may be TRBD1 (5 bases). Deletions cut 1 base from V and 0 bases from J, with 16 bases between. The CDR3 is 18 amino acids. Germline CDR1 is SGHTA and CDR2 is FQGTGA. The CDR3 sequence: CASSLNGTLPYSNQPQHF. CDR3 bases: TGTGCCAGCAGCTTAAATGGGACGCTACCTTATAGCAATCAGCCCCAGCATTTT.

The CDR3 loop reads CATSEADGTDTQYF. For the CDR3, the DNA is TGTGCCACCAGTGAAGCGGATGGCACAGATACGCAGTATTTT. The chain uses TRBV24-1 and TRBJ2-3, with D tentatively TRBD2 (5 bases). There are 14 residues in the CDR3. Trimming took 4 bases from V and 1 from J, leaving 8 bases between them. The germline gives CDR1 KGHDR, CDR2 SFDVKD.

The chain is built from TRBV20-1 and TRBJ1-6; the D is unclear. CDR1 and CDR2 (germline): DFQATT, SNEGSKA (reference sequence). V was pared by 2 bases and J by 6 bases, with 8 bases between. The CDR3 covers 13 residues. The CDR3 here is CSARFQINSPLHF. CDR3 sequence (DNA): TGCAGTGCTAGATTCCAGATTAATTCACCCCTCCACTTT.

This chain joins TRBV20-1 and TRBJ2-7; D may be TRBD2 (6 bases). Between the trimmed V and J ends, which lost 2 bases and 2 bases, there was a span of 16 bases. CDR3 length: 15 residues. CDR1 and CDR2 (germline): DFQATT, SNEGSKA (reference sequence). The CDR3 loop is CSARIFVQRAYEQYF. The CDR3, as DNA: TGCAGTGCTAGAATCTTTGTTCAGCGGGCCTACGAGCAGTACTTC.

The chain combines TRBV29-1 with TRBJ2-7; 12 bases match TRBD2. The CDR3 has 14 amino acids. Trimming removed 6 bases from V and 5 bases from J; junction bases left unmatched: 8. Per the germline V gene, CDR1 is SQVTM and CDR2 is ANQGSEA. The CDR3 sequence: CSVGGGLAGNEQYF. CDR3 nucleotides: TGCAGCGTGGGGGGGGGACTAGCGGGCAACGAGCAGTACTTC.

This sequence joins TRBV5-1 and TRBJ2-3; D possibly corresponds to TRBD2 (6 bases). Germline assignment: CDR1 SGHRS and CDR2 YFSETQ. The CDR3 runs to 16 residues. V was pared by 3 bases and J by 3 bases, with 17 bases between. DNA for the CDR3: TGCGCCAGCAGCTCCGGACCTGGGGGGAGGACAGATACGCAGTATTTT. Encoded protein: CASSSGPGGRTDTQYF.

The CDR3 reads CASSLELSGGSETQYF. CDR3 DNA sequence: TGTGCCAGCAGCTTAGAACTCTCGGGGGGGTCGGAGACCCAGTACTTC. The gene calls are TRBV7-2 and TRBJ2-5, with 8 bases that match TRBD2. The junction had 9 bases not matched to a gene; V was cut back by 1 base and J by 5 bases. The CDR3 contains 16 residues. Germline CDR1 and CDR2: SGHTA and FQGNSA. The whole variable domain, remainder taken from reference TRBV7-2 and TRBJ2-5, is GAGVSQSPSNKVTEKGKDVELRCDPISGHTALYWYRQSLGQGLEFLIYFQGNSAPDKSGLPSDRFSAERTGGSVSTLTIQRTQQEDSAVYLCASSLELSGGSETQYFGPGTRLLVL.

The chain is built from TRBV9 and TRBJ1-3; D gene uncertain. Germline V lookup: CDR1 SGDLS, CDR2 YYNGEE. Trimming shortened V by 0 bases and J by 0 bases, and 7 bases separated the two germline ends. The CDR3 loop spans 15 amino acids. The CDR3 sequence is CASSVALGSGNTIYF. CDR3 DNA sequence: TGTGCCAGCAGCGTAGCTTTGGGCTCTGGAAACACCATATATTTT.

The chain has TRBV24-1 and TRBJ2-2, with D possibly TRBD1 on 5 matching bases. Trimming removed 2 bases at V and 6 bases at J, with 18 bases between. Germline assignment: CDR1 KGHDR and CDR2 SFDVKD. The CDR3 length is 17 residues. CDR3 in amino acids: CATSDSRASWPSGELFF. For the CDR3, the DNA is TGTGCCACCAGTGATTCCAGGGCCAGTTGGCCATCCGGGGAGCTGTTTTTT.

The V call is TRBV5-6, the J call TRBJ2-5; the D is unclear. The CDR3 spans 15 residues. V lost 6 bases and J 0 bases, leaving 15 bases between the germline ends. In germline, CDR1 is SGHDT, CDR2 YYEEEE. The CDR3 loop is CASTILSDYQETQYF. The CDR3 DNA reads TGTGCCAGCACTATACTGTCAGACTACCAAGAGACCCAGTACTTC.

This chain joins TRBV4-1 and TRBJ2-5; 10 bases are a match to TRBD2. V shed 0 bases and J 4 bases; nucleotides not matched to a gene: 8. Germline assignment: CDR1 MGHRA and CDR2 YSYEKL. The length of the CDR3 is 17 residues. CDR3 residues: CASSQETEIAGGETQYF. The CDR3 DNA reads as TGCGCCAGCAGCCAAGAGACTGAAATAGCGGGAGGAGAGACCCAGTACTTC.

The rearrangement joins TRBV7-2 to TRBJ2-7; 10 bases are shared with TRBD2. CDR1 is SGHTA and CDR2 is FQGNSA in the germline V gene. The V and J ends lost 5 bases and 2 bases, in that order; junction bases with no gene match: 3. The CDR3 spans 14 residues. The CDR3 coding sequence is TGTGCCAGCAGCCCGAGCGGGAGGGCCTACGAGCAGTACTTC. Encoded protein: CASSPSGRAYEQYF.

This clonotype appeared a single time. This chain links TRBV6-1 with TRBJ2-5, with 12 positions matching TRBD2. Germline trimming cut 3 bases from V and 5 bases from J; bases unmatched to any gene: 7. CDR1 is MNHNS, CDR2 SASEGT, per germline. This CDR3 has 16 residues. CDR3 coding DNA: TGTGCCAGCAGTGAGACTAGCGGGAGCGATTGGGAGACCCAGTACTTC. Protein product: CASSETSGSDWETQYF.

V and J are TRBV12-5 and TRBJ1-5; D possibly corresponds to TRBD1 (5 bases). This CDR3 is built from 17 residues. The germline CDR1 and CDR2 sequences are LGHNT and FRNRAP. Between the trimmed V and J ends, which lost 5 bases and 0 bases, there was a span of 17 bases. The CDR3 DNA is TGTGCTAGTGGTCCCCGTGGGACGTCCTTTAGCAATCAGCCCCAGCATTTT. Residues: CASGPRGTSFSNQPQHF.

The V call is TRBV6-6, the J call TRBJ2-3; 7 nucleotides match TRBD2. Germline trimming cut 2 bases from V and 1 base from J; bases unmatched to any gene: 0. Germline-derived CDR1 and CDR2 are MNHNY and SVGAGI (reference sequence). The length of the CDR3 is 14 residues. CDR3 sequence: CASSYLAGTDTQYF. The CDR3 nucleotides read TGTGCCAGCAGTTACCTAGCGGGCACAGATACGCAGTATTTT.

This clonotype was seen just once. The chain recombines TRBV20-1 with TRBJ1-1; 8 bases fit TRBD1. The CDR3 contains 14 residues. The V segment lost 3 bases and the J segment 3 bases; nucleotides outside the gene matches: 6. Germline CDR1 reads DFQATT; CDR2 reads SNEGSKA (reference sequence). In nucleotides, the CDR3 is TGCAGTGCTAGGCGAGGACAGGGCGACACTGAAGCTTTCTTT. Translated: CSARRGQGDTEAFF.

The chain uses TRBV6-1 and TRBJ1-6, with D possibly TRBD1 on 6 matching bases. Between the trimmed V and J ends, which lost 1 base and 7 bases, there was a span of 11 bases. Germline values: CDR1 MNHNS, CDR2 SASEGT. This CDR3 contains 15 residues. The chain's CDR3 is CASSEEAGANSPLHF. Written as DNA, the CDR3 is TGTGCCAGCAGTGAAGAAGCAGGGGCAAATTCACCCCTCCACTTT.

The chain has TRBV20-1 and TRBJ2-7, with D uncertain. V gave up 3 bases and J gave up 5 bases, with 11 bases separating them. The CDR3 has 12 amino acids. The V gene's germline CDR1 is DFQATT and CDR2 SNEGSKA (reference sequence). This chain's CDR3 is CSASLQHHEQYF. CDR3 DNA sequence: TGCAGTGCTAGCCTTCAACACCACGAGCAGTACTTC.

The J gene is TRBJ2-7, the V gene TRBV20-1; 7 bases are a match to TRBD1. The CDR3 loop spans 14 amino acids. After removal of 5 bases from V and 2 bases from J, the junction contained 9 bases not matched to a gene. Germline-derived CDR1 and CDR2 are DFQATT and SNEGSKA (reference sequence). The CDR3 spells CSAGTGTATYEQYF. The CDR3 DNA reads as TGCAGTGCTGGAACCGGGACAGCGACCTACGAGCAGTACTTC.

V gene TRBV6-5 combines with J gene TRBJ1-2; TRBD1 agrees at 9 bases. V lost 6 bases, J lost 7 bases, and 6 bases stayed unmatched. The germline CDR1 and CDR2 sequences are MNHEY and SVGAGI. CDR3 length: 13 amino acids. In DNA, the CDR3 is TGTGCCAGCAGGTCGGGACAGGGCGGTGGCTACACCTTC. The encoded protein is CASRSGQGGGYTF.

This clonotype turned up a few times. V is TRBV6-2 or TRBV6-3 and J is TRBJ2-7; D is possibly TRBD1 (6 bases). From germline, CDR1 is MNHEY and CDR2 SVGEGT. The CDR3 is 12 amino acids. Trimming cost V 5 bases and J 5 bases, with 10 bases left between them. The CDR3 DNA sequence: TGTGCCAGCAGTAAATCAGGGGACGAGCAGTACTTC. Translating gives CASSKSGDEQYF.

CDR3 amino acids: CGVETSSRNEQFF. CDR3 nucleotides: TGTGGAGTAGAGACTAGCAGCCGAAATGAGCAGTTCTTC. V and J are TRBV30 and TRBJ2-1; 7 nucleotides match TRBD2. The CDR3 totals 13 residues. Germline V lookup: CDR1 GTSNPN, CDR2 SVGIG (reference sequence).

The rearrangement links TRBV7-3 to TRBJ1-1; possible D gene TRBD1, 6 bases. Germline-derived CDR1 and CDR2 are SGHTA and FQGTGA. The CDR3 covers 15 residues. The V and J ends lost 2 bases and 5 bases respectively, with 15 bases between them. This CDR3 is CASSLVSGGGTEAFF. DNA of the CDR3: TGTGCCAGCAGCTTAGTTTCGGGGGGCGGAACTGAAGCTTTCTTT.